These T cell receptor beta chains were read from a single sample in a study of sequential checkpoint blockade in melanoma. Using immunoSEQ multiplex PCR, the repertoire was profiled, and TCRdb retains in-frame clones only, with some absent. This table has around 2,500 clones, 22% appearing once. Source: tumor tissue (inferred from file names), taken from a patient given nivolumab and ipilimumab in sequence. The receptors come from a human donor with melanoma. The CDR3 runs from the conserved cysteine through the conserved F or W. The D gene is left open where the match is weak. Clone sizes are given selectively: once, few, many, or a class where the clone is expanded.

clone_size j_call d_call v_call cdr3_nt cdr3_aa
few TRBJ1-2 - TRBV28 TGTGCCAGCAGTTTCGAGGGGTATGGCTACACCTTC CASSFEGYGYTF
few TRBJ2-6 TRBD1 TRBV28 TGTGCCAGCAGTTACAGGGGAGCTGGGGCCAACGTCCTGACTTTC CASSYRGAGANVLTF
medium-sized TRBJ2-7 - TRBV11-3 TGTGCCAGCAGCTCGGACTTCCGACTCTACGAGCAGTACTTC CASSSDFRLYEQYF
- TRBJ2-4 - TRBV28 TGTGCCAGCAGTTTCAAGACTAGGAGGAAAAACATTCAGTACTTC CASSFKTRRKNIQYF
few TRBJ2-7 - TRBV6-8 TGTGCCAGCAGCCTCGGGACCTACGAGCAGTACTTC CASSLGTYEQYF
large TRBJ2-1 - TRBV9 TGTGCCAGCAGGGATCTGGGCAATGAGCAGTTCTTC CASRDLGNEQFF
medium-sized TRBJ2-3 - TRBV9 TGTGCCAGCGGCAAGGAGTACACAGATACGCAGTATTTT CASGKEYTDTQYF
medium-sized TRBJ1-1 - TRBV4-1 TGCGCCAGCAGCCAAGATCATGGCGGGACGAACACTGAAGCTTTCTTT CASSQDHGGTNTEAFF
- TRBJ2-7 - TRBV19 TGTGCCAGTAGCTCGGACGATCCCCCGCACTACGAGCAGTACTTC CASSSDDPPHYEQYF
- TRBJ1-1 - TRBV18 TGTGCCAGCTCACCGTTAGCGGCGGCTATGAACACTGAAGCTTTCTTT CASSPLAAAMNTEAFF
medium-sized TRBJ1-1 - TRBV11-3 TGTGCCAGCAGCCACTCGGACAGCGTACTTGAAGCTTTCTTT CASSHSDSVLEAFF
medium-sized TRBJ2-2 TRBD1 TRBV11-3 TGTGCCAGCAGCTTAGAGAACAGGGGAACTGGGGAGCTGTTTTTT CASSLENRGTGELFF
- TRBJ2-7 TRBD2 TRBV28 TGTGCCAGCAGTTCCCTCCCTAGCGGGAGGGCTAAGGAGCAGTACTTC CASSSLPSGRAKEQYF
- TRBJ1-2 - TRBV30 TGTGCCTGGAGTGTGAGCTCGGCCAGGGCCTATGGCTACACCTTC CAWSVSSARAYGYTF
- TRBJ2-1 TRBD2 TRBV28 TGTGCCAGCAGTTCCCCAACCGGGACTAGCGGGAGGGGGGAGCAGTTCTTC CASSSPTGTSGRGEQFF
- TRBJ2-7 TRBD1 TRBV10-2 TGCGCCAGCAGTGACCCCGGACAGGGAAGCTCCTACGAGCAGTACTTC CASSDPGQGSSYEQYF
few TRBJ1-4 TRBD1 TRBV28 TGTGCCAGCAAACCATACACCGGGACAGGGCCTGAAAAACTGTTTTTT CASKPYTGTGPEKLFF
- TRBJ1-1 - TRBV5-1 TGCGCCAGCAGCTTTAACGTACAGGGCGCGGATACTGAAGCTTTCTTT CASSFNVQGADTEAFF
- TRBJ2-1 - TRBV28 TGTGCCAGCAGTTTAAACCAGGGGAGGCTAGGTGAGCAGTTCTTC CASSLNQGRLGEQFF
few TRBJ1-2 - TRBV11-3 TGTGCCAGCAGCTTAGTAGTCGGGCGGGGGAAGGATGGCTACACCTTC CASSLVVGRGKDGYTF
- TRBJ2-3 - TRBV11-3 - CASSCVCATRVATDTQYF
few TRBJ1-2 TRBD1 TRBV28 TGTGCCAGCCAGACAGGGATGGACTATGGCTACACCTTC CASQTGMDYGYTF
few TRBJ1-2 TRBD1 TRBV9 TGTGCCAGCAGTGAAAGGCGCCAGGGGGCCGGATGGTATGGCTACACCTTC CASSERRQGAGWYGYTF
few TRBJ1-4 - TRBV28 TGTGCCAGCATGAAAAGGGTGGAAAAACTGTTTTTT CASMKRVEKLFF
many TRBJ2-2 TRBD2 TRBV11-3 TGTGCCAGCAGCTTAACTAACCCGGGACTAGCGGGCACCGGGGAGCTGTTTTTT CASSLTNPGLAGTGELFF
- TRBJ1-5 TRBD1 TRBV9 TGTGCCAGCAATGGCAGGGGGCTGGGCGGATCCAATCAGCCCCAGCATTTT CASNGRGLGGSNQPQHF
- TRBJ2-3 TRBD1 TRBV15 TGTGCCACCAGCAGAGATAAGGGGGCAGGAGATACGCAGTATTTT CATSRDKGAGDTQYF
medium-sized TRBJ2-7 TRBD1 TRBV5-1 TGCGCCAGCAGCCCCCAGGACAGGGTATACGAGCAGTACTTC CASSPQDRVYEQYF
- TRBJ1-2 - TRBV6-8 TGTGCCAGCAGTATCCGGCAAACCCGCTATGGCTACACCTTC CASSIRQTRYGYTF
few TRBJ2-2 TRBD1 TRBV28 TGTGCCAGCAGTTTATTCCTGACAGGGGGCCACACCGGGGAGCTGTTTTTT CASSLFLTGGHTGELFF
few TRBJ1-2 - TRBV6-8 TGTGCCAGCAGTTACAGGACAGCCTCTAACTATGGCTACACCTTC CASSYRTASNYGYTF
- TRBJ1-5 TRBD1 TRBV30 TGTGCCTGGAATAAGGGGACAGGTGAGCCCCAGCATTTT CAWNKGTGEPQHF
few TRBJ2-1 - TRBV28 TGTGCCAGCAGACCCGGGATTCACAATGAGCAGTTCTTC CASRPGIHNEQFF
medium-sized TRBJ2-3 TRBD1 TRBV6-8 TGTGCCACCAGACAGGGGAACACAGATACGCAGTATTTT CATRQGNTDTQYF
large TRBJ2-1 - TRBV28 TGTGCCAGCGGGGACTCCTACAATGAGCAGTTCTTC CASGDSYNEQFF